What follows describes a single TCR beta chain. This entry comes from a study of cytomegalovirus exposure and HLA in healthy donors. Sequenced by immunoSEQ multiplex PCR; TCRdb stores in-frame clones only, minus some. The repertoire consists of 150,000 to 200,000 clones, with about 90% occurring once and the leading ten covering roughly 3%. CDR3 length: 14 amino acids. The V and J ends lost 5 bases and 5 bases, in that order; junction bases with no gene match: 5. CDR1 is PRHDT and CDR2 is FYEKMQ in the germline V gene (reference sequence). The clonotype was recovered from a woman aged 18-29 years in good health and CMV-seropositive. The V gene is TRBV13, the J gene TRBJ2-5; 10 bases map to TRBD1. The sequenced sample consisted of PBMCs. CDR3 bases: TGTGCCAGCAGCCTCGGACAGGGGGTTGAGACCCAGTACTTC. Its translation: CASSLGQGVETQYF. Drawing the rest from reference TRBV13 and TRBJ2-5, the complete variable domain is AAGVIQSPRHLIKEKRETATLKCYPIPRHDTVYWYQQGPGQDPQFLISFYEKMQSDKGSIPDRFSAQQFSDYHSELNMSSLELGDSALYFCASSLGQGVETQYFGPGTRLLVL.